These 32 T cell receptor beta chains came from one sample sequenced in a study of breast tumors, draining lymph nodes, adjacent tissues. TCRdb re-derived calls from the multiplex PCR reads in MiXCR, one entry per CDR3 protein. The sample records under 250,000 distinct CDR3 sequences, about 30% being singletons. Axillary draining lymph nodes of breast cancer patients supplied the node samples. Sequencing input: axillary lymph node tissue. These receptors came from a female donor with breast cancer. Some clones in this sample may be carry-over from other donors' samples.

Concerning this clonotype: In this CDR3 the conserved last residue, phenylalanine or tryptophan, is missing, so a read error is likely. The CDR3 region is CASRVGLSYEQYS. The CDR3 region has the DNA TGTGCCAGCCGCGTAGGACTTTCCTACGAGCAGTACTCC. This rearrangement joins TRBV9 to TRBJ2-7; D is perhaps TRBD2 (5 bases). CDR3 length equals 13 residues. Germline CDR1 reads SGDLS; CDR2 reads YYNGEE.

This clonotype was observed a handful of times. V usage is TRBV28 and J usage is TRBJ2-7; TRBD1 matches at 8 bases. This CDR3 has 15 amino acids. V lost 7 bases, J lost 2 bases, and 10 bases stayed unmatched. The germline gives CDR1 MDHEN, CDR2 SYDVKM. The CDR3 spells CASTAADRATYEQYF. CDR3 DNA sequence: TGTGCCAGCACCGCCGCGGACAGGGCCACCTACGAGCAGTACTTC.

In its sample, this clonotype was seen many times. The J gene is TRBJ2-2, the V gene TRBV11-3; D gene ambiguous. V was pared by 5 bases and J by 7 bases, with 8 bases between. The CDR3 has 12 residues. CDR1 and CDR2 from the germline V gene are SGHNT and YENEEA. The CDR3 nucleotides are TGTGCCAGCAGCACGATACTCGGGGAGCTGTTTTTT. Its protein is CASSTILGELFF.

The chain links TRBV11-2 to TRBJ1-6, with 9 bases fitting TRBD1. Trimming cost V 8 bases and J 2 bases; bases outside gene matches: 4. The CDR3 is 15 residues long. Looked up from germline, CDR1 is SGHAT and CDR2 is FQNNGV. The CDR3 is CASLTGGPYNSPLHF. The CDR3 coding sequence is TGTGCCAGCCTGACAGGGGGGCCCTATAATTCACCCCTCCACTTT.

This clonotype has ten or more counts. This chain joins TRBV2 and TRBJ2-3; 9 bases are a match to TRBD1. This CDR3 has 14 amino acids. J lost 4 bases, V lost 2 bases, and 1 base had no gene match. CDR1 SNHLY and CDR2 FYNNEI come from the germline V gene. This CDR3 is CASSEWTGADTQYF. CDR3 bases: TGTGCCAGCAGTGAATGGACAGGGGCAGATACGCAGTATTTT.

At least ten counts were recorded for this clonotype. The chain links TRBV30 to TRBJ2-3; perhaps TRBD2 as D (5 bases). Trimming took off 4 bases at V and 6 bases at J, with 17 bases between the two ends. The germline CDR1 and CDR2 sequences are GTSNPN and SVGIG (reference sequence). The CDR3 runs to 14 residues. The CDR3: CAWKHRLAMDTQYF. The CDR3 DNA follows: TGTGCCTGGAAACATAGGCTAGCTATGGATACGCAGTATTTT.

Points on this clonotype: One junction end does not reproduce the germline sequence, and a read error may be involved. This chain's CDR3 is CASSFGGGSTDTQHF. The CDR3 DNA reads TGTGCCAGTAGCTTTGGGGGGGGGAGCACAGATACGCAGCATTTT. The chain links TRBV7-3 to TRBJ2-3, with a weak D call TRBD1 (5 bases). The J call may be wrong; the DNA end is better matched by TRBJ1-5. Germline loops: CDR1 SGHTA, CDR2 FQGTGA. This CDR3 is built from 15 residues.

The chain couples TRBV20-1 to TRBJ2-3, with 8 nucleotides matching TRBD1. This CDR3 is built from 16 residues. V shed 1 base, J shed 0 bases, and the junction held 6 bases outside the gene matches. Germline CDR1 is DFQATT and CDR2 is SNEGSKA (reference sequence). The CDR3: CSARASRTGSTDTQYF. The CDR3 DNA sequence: TGCAGTGCTAGAGCCTCTAGGACAGGGAGCACAGATACGCAGTATTTT.

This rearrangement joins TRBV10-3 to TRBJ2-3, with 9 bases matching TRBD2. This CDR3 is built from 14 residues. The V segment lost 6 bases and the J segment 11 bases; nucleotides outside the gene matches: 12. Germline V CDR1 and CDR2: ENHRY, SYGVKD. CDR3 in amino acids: CAISPGLAYNEQYF. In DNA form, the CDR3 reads TGTGCCATCAGCCCGGGACTAGCCTACAATGAGCAGTATTTT.

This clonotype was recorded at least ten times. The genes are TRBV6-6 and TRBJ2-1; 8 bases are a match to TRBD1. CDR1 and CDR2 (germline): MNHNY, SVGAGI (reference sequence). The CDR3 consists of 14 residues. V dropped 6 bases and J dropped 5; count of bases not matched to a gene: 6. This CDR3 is CASRTRDRNNEQFF. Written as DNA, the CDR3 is TGTGCCAGCAGGACCCGGGACAGGAACAATGAGCAGTTCTTC.

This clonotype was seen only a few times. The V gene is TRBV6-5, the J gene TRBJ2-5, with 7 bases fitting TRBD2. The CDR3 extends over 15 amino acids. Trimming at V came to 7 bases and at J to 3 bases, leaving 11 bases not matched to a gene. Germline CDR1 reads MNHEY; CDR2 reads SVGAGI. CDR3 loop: CASTHRGAGEETQYF. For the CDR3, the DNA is TGTGCCAGCACCCACAGAGGTGCGGGAGAAGAGACCCAGTACTTC.

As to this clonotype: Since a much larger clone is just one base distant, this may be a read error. DNA for the CDR3: TGTGCCAGCACCCACGTAGGGGGCCTAGAGACCCAGTACTTC. Translation gives CASTHVGGLETQYF. The chain links TRBV12-3 or TRBV12-4 to TRBJ2-5; 7 bases fit TRBD1. The CDR3 sequence is 14 residues long. Germline trimming cut 7 bases from V and 4 bases from J; bases unmatched to any gene: 9.

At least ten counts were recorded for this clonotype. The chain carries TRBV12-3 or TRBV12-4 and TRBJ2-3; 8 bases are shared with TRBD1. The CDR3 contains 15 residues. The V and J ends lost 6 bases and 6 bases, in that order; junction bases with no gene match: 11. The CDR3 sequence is CASSLGPGGPDTQYF. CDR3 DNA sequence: TGTGCCAGCAGCCTCGGTCCAGGGGGCCCCGATACGCAGTATTTT.

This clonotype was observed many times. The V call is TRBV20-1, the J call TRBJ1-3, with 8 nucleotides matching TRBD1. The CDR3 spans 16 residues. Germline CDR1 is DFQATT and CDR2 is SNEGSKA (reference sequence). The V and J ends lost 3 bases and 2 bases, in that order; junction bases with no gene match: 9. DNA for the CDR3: TGCAGTGCTAGGAGGACAGGGCAGGTTACTGGAAACACCATATATTTT. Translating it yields CSARRTGQVTGNTIYF.

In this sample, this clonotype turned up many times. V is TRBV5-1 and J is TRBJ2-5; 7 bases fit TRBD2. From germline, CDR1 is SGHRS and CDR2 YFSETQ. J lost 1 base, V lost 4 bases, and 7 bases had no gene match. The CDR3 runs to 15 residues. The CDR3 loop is CASSMDGTTQETQYF. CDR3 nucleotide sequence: TGCGCCAGCAGCATGGACGGGACTACCCAAGAGACCCAGTACTTC.

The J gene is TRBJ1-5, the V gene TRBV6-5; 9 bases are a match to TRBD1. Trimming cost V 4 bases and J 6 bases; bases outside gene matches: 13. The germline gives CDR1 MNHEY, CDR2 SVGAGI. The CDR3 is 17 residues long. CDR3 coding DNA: TGTGCCAGCAGTTTCCCCTCCGGGACAGGGTTAGGTCAGCCCCAGCATTTT. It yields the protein CASSFPSGTGLGQPQHF.

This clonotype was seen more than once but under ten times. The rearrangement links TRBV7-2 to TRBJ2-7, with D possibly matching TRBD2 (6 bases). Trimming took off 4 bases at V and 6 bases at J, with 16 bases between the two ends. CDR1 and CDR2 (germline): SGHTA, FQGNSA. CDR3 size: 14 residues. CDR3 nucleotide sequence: TGTGCCAGCAGCTCAGGCGGGGCCTCGGGCGAGCAGTACTTC. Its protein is CASSSGGASGEQYF.

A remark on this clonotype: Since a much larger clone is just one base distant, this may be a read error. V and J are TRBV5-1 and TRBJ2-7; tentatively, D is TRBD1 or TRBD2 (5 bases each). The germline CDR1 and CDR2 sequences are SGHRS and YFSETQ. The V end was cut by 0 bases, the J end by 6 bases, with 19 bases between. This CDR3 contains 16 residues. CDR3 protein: CASSLGSGTSGSEQYF. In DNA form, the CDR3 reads TGCGCCAGCAGCTTGGGTTCTGGGACGAGCGGAAGCGAGCAGTACTTC.

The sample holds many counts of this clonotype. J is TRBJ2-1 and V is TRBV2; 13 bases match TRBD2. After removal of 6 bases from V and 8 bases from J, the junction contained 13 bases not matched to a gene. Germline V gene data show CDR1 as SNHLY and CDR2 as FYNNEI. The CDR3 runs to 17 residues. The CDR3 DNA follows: TGTGCCAGCAGATTAACTAGCGGGAGGGCCCTCAGCGATGAGCAGTTCTTC. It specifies CASRLTSGRALSDEQFF. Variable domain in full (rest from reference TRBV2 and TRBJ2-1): EPEVTQTPSHQVTQMGQEVILRCVPISNHLYFYWYRQILGQKVEFLVSFYNNEISEKSEIFDDQFSVERPDGSNFTLKIRSTKLEDSAMYFCASRLTSGRALSDEQFFGPGTRLTVL.

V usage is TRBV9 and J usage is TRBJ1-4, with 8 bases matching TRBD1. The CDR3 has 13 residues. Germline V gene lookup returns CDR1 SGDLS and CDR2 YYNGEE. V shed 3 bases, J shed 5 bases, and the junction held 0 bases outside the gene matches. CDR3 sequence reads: CASSGQGNEKLFF. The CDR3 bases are TGTGCCAGCAGCGGACAGGGGAATGAAAAACTGTTTTTT. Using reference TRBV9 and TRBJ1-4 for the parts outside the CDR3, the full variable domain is DSGVTQTPKHLITATGQRVTLRCSPRSGDLSVYWYQQSLDQGLQFLIQYYNGEERAKGNILERFSAQQFPDLHSELNLSSLELGDSALYFCASSGQGNEKLFFGSGTQLSVL.

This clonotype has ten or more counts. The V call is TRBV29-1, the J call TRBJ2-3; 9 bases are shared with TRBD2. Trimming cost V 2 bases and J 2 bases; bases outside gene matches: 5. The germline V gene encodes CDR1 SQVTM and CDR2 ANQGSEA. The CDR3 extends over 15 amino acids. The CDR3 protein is CSVESSGSVTDTQYF. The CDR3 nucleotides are TGCAGCGTTGAAAGTAGCGGGAGTGTCACAGATACGCAGTATTTT.

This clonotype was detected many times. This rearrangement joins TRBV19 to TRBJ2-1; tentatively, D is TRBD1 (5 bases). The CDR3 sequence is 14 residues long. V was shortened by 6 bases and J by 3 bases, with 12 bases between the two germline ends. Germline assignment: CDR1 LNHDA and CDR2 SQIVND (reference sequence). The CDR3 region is CASRKDTYYNEQFF. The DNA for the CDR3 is TGTGCCAGTAGAAAGGACACATACTACAATGAGCAGTTCTTC.

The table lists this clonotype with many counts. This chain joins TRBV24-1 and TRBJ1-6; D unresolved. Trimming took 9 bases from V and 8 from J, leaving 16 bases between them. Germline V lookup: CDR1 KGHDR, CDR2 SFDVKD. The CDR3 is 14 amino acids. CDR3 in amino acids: CATLDSPRDSPLHF. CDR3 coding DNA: TGTGCCACCCTGGACTCCCCGAGGGATTCACCCCTCCACTTT.

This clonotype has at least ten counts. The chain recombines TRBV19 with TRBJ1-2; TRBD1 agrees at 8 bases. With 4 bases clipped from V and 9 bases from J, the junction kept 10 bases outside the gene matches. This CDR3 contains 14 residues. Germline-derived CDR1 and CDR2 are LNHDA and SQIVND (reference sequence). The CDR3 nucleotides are TGTGCCAGTAGTACCCAGGGGGCAGATCGGAGCTACACCTTC. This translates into CASSTQGADRSYTF.

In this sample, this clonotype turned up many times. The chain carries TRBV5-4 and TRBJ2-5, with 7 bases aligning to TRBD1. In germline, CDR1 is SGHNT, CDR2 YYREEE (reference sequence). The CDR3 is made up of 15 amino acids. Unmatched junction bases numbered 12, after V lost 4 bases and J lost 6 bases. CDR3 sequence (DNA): TGTGCCAGCAGCCAGCGACAGGGAGAAGGGAAGACCCAGTACTTC. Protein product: CASSQRQGEGKTQYF.

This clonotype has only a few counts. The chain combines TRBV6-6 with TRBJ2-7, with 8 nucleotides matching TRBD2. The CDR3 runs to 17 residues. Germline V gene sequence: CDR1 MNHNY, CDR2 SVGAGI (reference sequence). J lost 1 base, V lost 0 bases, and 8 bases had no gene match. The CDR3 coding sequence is TGTGCCAGCAGTTACTCGAGGGAAAGCGGGAGATCCTACGAGCAGTACTTC. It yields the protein CASSYSRESGRSYEQYF.

The CDR3 DNA sequence: TGTGCCAGCGGCCCCGCACCCCTCCACTTT. Translated, it gives CASGPAPLHF. V gene TRBV6-4 combines with J gene TRBJ1-6; D remains ambiguous. In germline, CDR1 is MRHNA, CDR2 SNTAGT. CDR3 size: 10 residues. Trimming cost V 8 bases and J 11 bases, with 7 bases left between them.

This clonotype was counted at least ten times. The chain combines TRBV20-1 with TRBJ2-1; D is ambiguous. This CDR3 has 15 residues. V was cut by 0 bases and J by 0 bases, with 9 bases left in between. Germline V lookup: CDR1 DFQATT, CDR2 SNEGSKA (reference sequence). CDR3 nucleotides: TGCAGTGCTAGAGAAAACTTTTTCTCCTACAATGAGCAGTTCTTC. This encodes CSARENFFSYNEQFF.

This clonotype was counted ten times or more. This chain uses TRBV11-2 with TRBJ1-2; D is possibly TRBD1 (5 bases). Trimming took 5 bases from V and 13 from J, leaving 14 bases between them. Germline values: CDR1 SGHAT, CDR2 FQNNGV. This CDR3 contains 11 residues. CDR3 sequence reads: CASSLLQARTF. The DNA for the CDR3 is TGTGCCAGCAGCCTATTACAGGCTCGCACCTTC.

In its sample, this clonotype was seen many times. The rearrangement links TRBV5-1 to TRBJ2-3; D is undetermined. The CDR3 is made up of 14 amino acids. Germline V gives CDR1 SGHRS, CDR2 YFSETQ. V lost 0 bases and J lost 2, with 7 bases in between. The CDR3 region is CASSLDAITDTQYF. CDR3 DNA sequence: TGCGCCAGCAGCTTGGATGCCATCACAGATACGCAGTATTTT.

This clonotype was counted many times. The CDR3, as DNA: TGTGCCAGCTCACCGGGGGGGAGTTCACCCCTCCACTTT. Its translation is CASSPGGSSPLHF. The chain couples TRBV18 to TRBJ1-6; TRBD1 might be the D (5 bases). In germline, CDR1 is KGHSH, CDR2 LQKENI. The CDR3 has 13 amino acids. Trimming took 3 bases from V and 9 from J, leaving 9 bases between them. Supplemented by reference TRBV18 and TRBJ1-6, the full variable domain reads NAGVMQNPRHLVRRRGQEARLRCSPMKGHSHVYWYRQLPEEGLKFMVYLQKENIIDESGMPKERFSAEFPKEGPSILRIQQVVRGDSAAYFCASSPGGSSPLHFGNGTRLTVT.

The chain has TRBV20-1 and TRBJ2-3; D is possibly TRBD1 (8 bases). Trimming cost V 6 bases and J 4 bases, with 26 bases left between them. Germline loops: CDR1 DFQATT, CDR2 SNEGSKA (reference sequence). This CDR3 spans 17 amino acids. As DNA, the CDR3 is TGCAGTGCGACCTGGACAGGGAGGGCCTCCCTGTCAGATACGCAGTATTTT. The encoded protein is CSATWTGRASLSDTQYF.